The 22 T cell receptor beta chains below all came from one sample that was sequenced in a study of blood T cells in healthy people across ages. It was with a sample-barcoded 5' primer and a J-beta primer mix that a second PCR of about 6 to 12 cycles was run. One entry per CDR3 protein results from TCRdb running MiXCR on the 5' RACE reads. The profile shows 850,000 to 1,000,000 distinct CDR3 sequences, roughly 48% of them singletons. Sequencing was performed on blood. These receptors all come from a man aged 30-40 years in good health.

The rearrangement uses TRBV28 and TRBJ2-4; the match to TRBD1 covers 10 bases. The better agreement between TRBJ2-5 and the DNA end casts doubt on the J call. Germline CDR1 reads MDHEN; CDR2 reads SYDVKM. The CDR3 sequence is 16 residues long. The CDR3 bases are TGTGCCAGCAGTTCATCGGGACAGGGGAACCAAGAGACCCAGTACTTC. Translated: CASSSSGQGNQETQYF.

The V and J genes are TRBV7-9 and TRBJ2-7; TRBD2 aligns across 7 bases. This CDR3 spans 16 amino acids. CDR1 and CDR2 from the germline V gene are SEHNR and FQNEAQ (reference sequence). The V gene end was trimmed by 3 bases and the J gene end by 0 bases; junction bases not matched to a gene: 8. The CDR3 sequence is CASSLGLGGSSYEQYF. The CDR3 nucleotides are TGTGCCAGCAGCTTGGGACTCGGGGGGAGCTCCTACGAGCAGTACTTC.

The V call is TRBV3-1, the J call TRBJ1-1; possibly TRBD1 for D (5 bases). The ends were cut back, 1 base at V and 0 bases at J, with 9 bases in the middle. Germline V gene sequence: CDR1 LGHDT, CDR2 YNNKEL (reference sequence). CDR3 size: 15 residues. CDR3: CASSQVRALNTEAFF. CDR3 in DNA: TGTGCCAGCAGCCAAGTCAGGGCCTTGAACACTGAAGCTTTCTTT.

This clonotype was counted between two and nine times. The chain recombines TRBV6-5 with TRBJ1-2; no clear D gene. Germline V gene sequence: CDR1 MNHEY, CDR2 SVGAGI. The CDR3 loop spans 12 amino acids. The ends were cut back, 6 bases at V and 5 bases at J, with 10 bases in the middle. The CDR3 DNA reads as TGTGCCAGCAGCCGTACCCAGTATGGCTACACCTTC. The encoded protein is CASSRTQYGYTF.

This clonotype was recorded a few times. The chain joins TRBV4-2 to TRBJ1-1; a possible D gene is TRBD1 (5 bases). This CDR3 is 16 amino acids long. Germline V gene lookup returns CDR1 LGHNA and CDR2 YNFKEQ. V lost 1 base, J lost 4 bases, and 16 bases lay in between. CDR3 amino acids: CASSQVHAGRGTEAFF. In nucleotides, the CDR3 is TGTGCCAGCAGCCAAGTCCATGCCGGGAGGGGCACTGAAGCTTTCTTT.

This clonotype occurred once. The chain carries TRBV11-2 and TRBJ1-2; possible D gene TRBD1, 6 bases. The CDR3 length is 17 residues. Trimming stripped 0 bases from V and 6 bases from J, with 20 bases between. Per the germline V gene, CDR1 is SGHAT and CDR2 is FQNNGV. CDR3 nucleotides: TGTGCCAGCAGCTTAGAGGGGCGGGCGGGGACAAAGGATGGCTACACCTTC. Protein product: CASSLEGRAGTKDGYTF.

This sequence joins TRBV20-1 and TRBJ2-7; 8 bases match TRBD1. The ends lost 4 bases at V and 1 base at J; junction bases unmatched: 6. The V gene's germline CDR1 is DFQATT and CDR2 SNEGSKA (reference sequence). CDR3 size: 14 residues. As DNA, the CDR3 is TGCAGTGCTATGGGTAGACAGGGGTCCTACGAGCAGTACTTC. It translates to CSAMGRQGSYEQYF.

The V call is TRBV4-1, the J call TRBJ2-5, with D perhaps TRBD2 (5 bases). This CDR3 region has 15 residues. Between the trimmed V and J ends, which lost 0 bases and 4 bases, there was a span of 12 bases. Germline CDR1 is MGHRA and CDR2 is YSYEKL. The CDR3 DNA follows: TGCGCCAGCAGCCAAGATACGAGGGTCCGAGAGACCCAGTACTTC. It translates to CASSQDTRVRETQYF.

The table lists this clonotype with a few counts. This sequence joins TRBV6-2 or TRBV6-3 and TRBJ1-2; 7 bases are a match to TRBD1. Germline V lookup: CDR1 MNHEY, CDR2 SVGEGT. J gave up 1 base and V 5 bases, and 7 bases lay outside the gene matches. CDR3 length: 15 amino acids. The CDR3 nucleotides read TGTGCCAGCAGTAACCCCCGGGACAGTAACTATGGCTACACCTTC. Amino acid sequence: CASSNPRDSNYGYTF.

The chain links TRBV15 to TRBJ1-1; D is perhaps TRBD1 (5 bases). V was shortened by 1 base and J by 5 bases, with 17 bases between the two germline ends. CDR1 and CDR2 from the germline V gene are LNHNV and YYDKDF (reference sequence). This CDR3 region has 16 residues. The CDR3 region is CATSRVIQGPGTEAFF. The CDR3 DNA sequence: TGTGCCACCAGCAGAGTGATCCAGGGACCTGGGACTGAAGCTTTCTTT.

This chain uses TRBV11-2 with TRBJ1-4; D gene uncertain. Trimming shortened V by 1 base and J by 5 bases, and 11 bases separated the two germline ends. Germline CDR1 is SGHAT and CDR2 is FQNNGV. CDR3 length: 15 residues. The CDR3, as DNA: TGTGCCAGCAGCTTAGTAAAGGGATTGAATGAAAAACTGTTTTTT. Translation gives CASSLVKGLNEKLFF.

The J gene is TRBJ2-1, the V gene TRBV4-2; D ambiguous. Per germline, CDR1 LGHNA and CDR2 YNFKEQ. Trimming took 0 bases from V and 2 from J, leaving 11 bases between them. The CDR3 runs 16 residues. The CDR3 DNA follows: TGTGCCAGCAGCCAAGATATGGGTAGCACCTACAATGAGCAGTTCTTC. Protein product: CASSQDMGSTYNEQFF.

This chain links TRBV28 with TRBJ1-2; TRBD1 might be the D (5 bases). The CDR3 totals 14 residues. V lost 7 bases and J lost 2, with 14 bases in between. Germline loops: CDR1 MDHEN, CDR2 SYDVKM. The CDR3 DNA reads as TGTGCCAGCACCACGCCGGGACGGAACTATGGCTACACCTTC. Protein product: CASTTPGRNYGYTF.

The genes are TRBV20-1 and TRBJ1-2; D may be TRBD1 (6 bases). With 7 bases removed from V and 2 bases from J, the gap between germline ends came to 11 bases. Germline CDR1 reads DFQATT; CDR2 reads SNEGSKA (reference sequence). CDR3 length: 12 amino acids. The CDR3 region is CSVDSENYGYTF. The DNA of the CDR3 is TGCAGTGTGGACAGTGAGAACTATGGCTACACCTTC.

This rearrangement joins TRBV7-2 to TRBJ2-7, with D perhaps matching TRBD1 (6 bases). V was trimmed by 4 bases and J by 0 bases, leaving 10 bases between them. Per germline, CDR1 SGHTA and CDR2 FQGNSA. The CDR3 contains 14 residues. The DNA for the CDR3 is TGTGCCAGCAGCTCAGGGGACCTCTCCTACGAGCAGTACTTC. Encoded protein: CASSSGDLSYEQYF.

The gene calls are TRBV5-6 and TRBJ2-7; D gene unclear. The germline V gene encodes CDR1 SGHDT and CDR2 YYEEEE. V lost 4 bases and J lost 1, with 9 bases in between. This CDR3 has 13 residues. Here the CDR3 reads CASSPSQSYEQYF. In DNA, the CDR3 is TGTGCCAGCAGCCCATCCCAATCCTACGAGCAGTACTTC.

This rearrangement joins TRBV6-2 or TRBV6-3 to TRBJ1-5; 7 bases map to TRBD1. The ends lost 6 bases at V and 7 bases at J; junction bases unmatched: 9. Germline V gives CDR1 MNHEY, CDR2 SVGEGT. This CDR3 has 14 residues. CDR3 in DNA: TGTGCCAGCAGCCCGGGACAGATCCGGCAGCCCCAGCATTTT. This encodes CASSPGQIRQPQHF.

This clonotype has only a few counts. This chain links TRBV30 with TRBJ2-1; 10 positions agree with TRBD2. Per the germline V gene, CDR1 is GTSNPN and CDR2 is SVGIG (reference sequence). V was clipped by 1 base and J by 4 bases; unmatched bases: 4. This CDR3 is built from 15 residues. CDR3: CAWSEGTSVYNEQFF. CDR3 DNA sequence: TGTGCCTGGAGTGAAGGGACTAGCGTATACAATGAGCAGTTCTTC.

The chain couples TRBV20-1 to TRBJ2-3; D is perhaps TRBD2 (5 bases). Germline V gene data show CDR1 as DFQATT and CDR2 as SNEGSKA (reference sequence). The V and J ends lost 5 bases and 0 bases respectively, with 18 bases between them. This CDR3 region has 16 residues. CDR3 sequence reads: CSAREGVSTSTDTQYF. The CDR3 DNA reads TGCAGTGCTCGCGAGGGAGTTAGCACTAGCACAGATACGCAGTATTTT.

The chain combines TRBV28 with TRBJ2-5; 9 bases fit TRBD1. Trimming took 8 bases from V and 5 from J; bases not matched to a gene: 9. From germline, CDR1 is MDHEN and CDR2 SYDVKM. The CDR3 consists of 14 residues. The CDR3 spells CASRGTGSGETQYF. CDR3 coding DNA: TGTGCCAGCCGCGGGACAGGGTCTGGGGAGACCCAGTACTTC.

This chain links TRBV5-1 with TRBJ1-3; 7 bases map to TRBD1. In germline, CDR1 is SGHRS, CDR2 YFSETQ. The CDR3 loop spans 16 amino acids. Germline trimming cut 4 bases from V and 4 bases from J; bases unmatched to any gene: 11. In DNA form, the CDR3 reads TGCGCCAGCAGCCCGGACGCCCCGGGACAGGGAAACACCATATATTTT. Protein sequence: CASSPDAPGQGNTIYF. The variable domain in full, completed from reference TRBV5-1 and TRBJ1-3, reads KAGVTQTPRYLIKTRGQQVTLSCSPISGHRSVSWYQQTPGQGLQFLFEYFSETQRNKGNFPGRFSGRQFSNSRSEMNVSTLELGDSALYLCASSPDAPGQGNTIYFGEGSWLTVV.

This clonotype was recorded a few times. The chain recombines TRBV7-9 with TRBJ1-2, with D uncertain. CDR3 length: 13 amino acids. Per the germline V gene, CDR1 is SEHNR and CDR2 is FQNEAQ (reference sequence). V was trimmed by 1 base and J by 5 bases, leaving 8 bases between them. DNA for the CDR3: TGTGCCAGCAGCTTAGACAGTCCTTATGGCTACACCTTC. This gives the protein CASSLDSPYGYTF. The variable domain in full, with the rest retrieved from reference TRBV7-9 and TRBJ1-2, is DTGVSQNPRHKITKRGQNVTFRCDPISEHNRLYWYRQTLGQGPEFLTYFQNEAQLEKSRLLSDRFSAERPKGSFSTLEIQRTEQGDSAMYLCASSLDSPYGYTFGSGTRLTVV.